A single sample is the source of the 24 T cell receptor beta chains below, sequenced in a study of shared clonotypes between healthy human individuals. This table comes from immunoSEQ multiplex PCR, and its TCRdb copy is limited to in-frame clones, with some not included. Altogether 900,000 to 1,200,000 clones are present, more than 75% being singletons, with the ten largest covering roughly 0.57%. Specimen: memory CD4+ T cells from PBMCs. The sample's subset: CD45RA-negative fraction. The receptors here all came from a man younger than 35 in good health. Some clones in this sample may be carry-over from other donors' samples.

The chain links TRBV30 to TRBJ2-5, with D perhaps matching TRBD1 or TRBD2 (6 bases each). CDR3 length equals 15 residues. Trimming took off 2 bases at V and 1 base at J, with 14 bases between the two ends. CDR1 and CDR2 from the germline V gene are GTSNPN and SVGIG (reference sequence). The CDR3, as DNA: TGTGCCTGGAGTCCGCAGAGGGGGGTCCAAGAGACCCAGTACTTC. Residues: CAWSPQRGVQETQYF. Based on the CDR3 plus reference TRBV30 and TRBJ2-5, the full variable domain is SQTIHQWPATLVQPVGSPLSLECTVEGTSNPNLYWYRQAAGRGLQLLFYSVGIGQISSEVPQNLSASRPQDRQFILSSKKLLLSDSGFYLCAWSPQRGVQETQYFGPGTRLLVL.

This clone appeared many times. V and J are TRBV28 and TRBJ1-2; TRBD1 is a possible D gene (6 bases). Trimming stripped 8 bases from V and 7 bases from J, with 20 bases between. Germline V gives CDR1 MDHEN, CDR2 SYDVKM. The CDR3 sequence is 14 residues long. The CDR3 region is CASVVATGSSGYTF. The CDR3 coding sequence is TGTGCCAGCGTAGTGGCCACAGGGAGTTCTGGCTACACCTTC.

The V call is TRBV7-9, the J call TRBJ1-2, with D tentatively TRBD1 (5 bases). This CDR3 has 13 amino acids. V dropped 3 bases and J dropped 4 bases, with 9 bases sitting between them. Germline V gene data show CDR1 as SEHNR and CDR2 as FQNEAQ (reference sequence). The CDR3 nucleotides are TGTGCCAGCAGCTTCGGCGGGACCTATGGCTACACCTTC. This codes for CASSFGGTYGYTF.

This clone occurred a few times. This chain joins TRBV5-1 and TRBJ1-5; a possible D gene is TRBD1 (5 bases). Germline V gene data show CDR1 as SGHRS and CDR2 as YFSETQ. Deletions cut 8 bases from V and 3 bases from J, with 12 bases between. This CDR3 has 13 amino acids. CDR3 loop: CASRRDYNQPQHF. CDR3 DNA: TGCGCCAGTCGCCGGGACTACAATCAGCCCCAGCATTTT. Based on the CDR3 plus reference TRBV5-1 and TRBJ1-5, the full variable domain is KAGVTQTPRYLIKTRGQQVTLSCSPISGHRSVSWYQQTPGQGLQFLFEYFSETQRNKGNFPGRFSGRQFSNSRSEMNVSTLELGDSALYLCASRRDYNQPQHFGDGTRLSIL.

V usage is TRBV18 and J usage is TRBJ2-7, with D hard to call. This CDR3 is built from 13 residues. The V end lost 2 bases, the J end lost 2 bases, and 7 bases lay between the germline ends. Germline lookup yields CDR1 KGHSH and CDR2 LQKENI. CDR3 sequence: CASSPGSAYEQYF. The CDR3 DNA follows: TGTGCCAGCTCACCAGGGTCAGCCTACGAGCAGTACTTC.

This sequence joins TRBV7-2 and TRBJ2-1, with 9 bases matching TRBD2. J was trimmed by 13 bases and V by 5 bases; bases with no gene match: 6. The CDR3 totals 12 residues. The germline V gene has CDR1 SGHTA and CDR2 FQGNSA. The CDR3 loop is CASSITGTSQFF. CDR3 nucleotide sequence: TGTGCCAGCAGCATAACCGGGACTAGCCAGTTCTTC.

The CDR3 loop reads CASSLMLNQPQHF. The CDR3 DNA reads TGCGCCAGCAGCTTGATGTTGAATCAGCCCCAGCATTTT. V usage is TRBV5-1 and J usage is TRBJ1-5; D unclear. The germline CDR1 and CDR2 sequences are SGHRS and YFSETQ. This CDR3 is built from 13 residues. V lost 1 base to trimming and J lost 4 bases, with 6 bases between them.

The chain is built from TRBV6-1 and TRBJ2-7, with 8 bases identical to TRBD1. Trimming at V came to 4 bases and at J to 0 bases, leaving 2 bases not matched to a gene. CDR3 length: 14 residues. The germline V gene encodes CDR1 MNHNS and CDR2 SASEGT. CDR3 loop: CASSGDRNSYEQYF. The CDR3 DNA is TGTGCCAGCAGTGGGGACAGGAACTCCTACGAGCAGTACTTC.

CDR3 protein: CAWSIGAGESQPQHF. The CDR3, as DNA: TGTGCCTGGAGTATCGGGGCAGGGGAGAGTCAGCCCCAGCATTTT. The rearrangement uses TRBV30 and TRBJ1-5, with D maybe TRBD1 (6 bases). With 2 bases removed from V and 6 bases from J, the gap between germline ends came to 17 bases. CDR1 and CDR2 (germline): GTSNPN, SVGIG (reference sequence). The CDR3 covers 15 residues.

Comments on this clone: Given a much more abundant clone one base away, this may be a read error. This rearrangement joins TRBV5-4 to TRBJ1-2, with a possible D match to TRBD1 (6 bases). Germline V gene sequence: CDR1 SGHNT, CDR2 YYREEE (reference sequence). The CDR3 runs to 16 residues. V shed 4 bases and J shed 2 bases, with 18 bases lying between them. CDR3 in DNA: TGTGCCAGCAGCCCTCCCGCCGGGGGGCTCAACTATGGCTACACCTTC. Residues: CASSPPAGGLNYGYTF. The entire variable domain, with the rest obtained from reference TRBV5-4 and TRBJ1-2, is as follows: ETGVTQSPTHLIKTRGQQVTLRCSSQSGHNTVSWYQQALGQGPQFIFQYYREEENGRGNFPPRFSGLQFPNYSSELNVNALELDDSALYLCASSPPAGGLNYGYTFGSGTRLTVV.

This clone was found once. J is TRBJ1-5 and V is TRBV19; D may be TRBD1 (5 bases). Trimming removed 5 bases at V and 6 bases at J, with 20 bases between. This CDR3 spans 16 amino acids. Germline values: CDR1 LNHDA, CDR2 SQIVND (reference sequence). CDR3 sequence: CASSVPPGLGGQPQHF. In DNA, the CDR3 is TGTGCCAGTAGTGTCCCACCGGGGCTTGGAGGTCAGCCCCAGCATTTT.

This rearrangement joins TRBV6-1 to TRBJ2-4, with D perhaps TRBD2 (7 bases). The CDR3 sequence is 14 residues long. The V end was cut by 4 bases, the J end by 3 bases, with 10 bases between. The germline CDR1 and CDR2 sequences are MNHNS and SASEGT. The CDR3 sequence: CASSGGGVKNIQYF. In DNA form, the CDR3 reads TGTGCCAGCAGTGGAGGGGGGGTCAAAAACATTCAGTACTTC.

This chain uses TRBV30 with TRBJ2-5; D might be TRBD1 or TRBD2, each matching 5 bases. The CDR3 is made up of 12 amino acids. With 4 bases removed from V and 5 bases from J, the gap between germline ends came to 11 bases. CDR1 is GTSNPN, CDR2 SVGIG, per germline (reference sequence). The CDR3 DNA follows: TGTGCCTGGAAGCCAGGGAGCGAGACCCAGTACTTC. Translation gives CAWKPGSETQYF. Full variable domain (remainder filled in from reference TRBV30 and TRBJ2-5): SQTIHQWPATLVQPVGSPLSLECTVEGTSNPNLYWYRQAAGRGLQLLFYSVGIGQISSEVPQNLSASRPQDRQFILSSKKLLLSDSGFYLCAWKPGSETQYFGPGTRLLVL.

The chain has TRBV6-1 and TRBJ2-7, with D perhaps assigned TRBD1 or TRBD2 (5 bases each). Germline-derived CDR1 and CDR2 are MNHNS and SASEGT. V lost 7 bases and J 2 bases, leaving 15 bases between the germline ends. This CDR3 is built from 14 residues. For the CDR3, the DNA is TGTGCCAGCACCTTTGGGACCGGACCCTACGAGCAGTACTTC. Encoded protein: CASTFGTGPYEQYF.

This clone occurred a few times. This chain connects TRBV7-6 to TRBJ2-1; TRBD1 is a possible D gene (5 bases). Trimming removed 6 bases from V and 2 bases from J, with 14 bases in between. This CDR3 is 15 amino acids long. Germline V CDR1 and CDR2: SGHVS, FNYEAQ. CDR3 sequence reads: CASSPQGFAYNEQFF. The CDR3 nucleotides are TGTGCCAGCAGTCCCCAGGGATTTGCCTACAATGAGCAGTTCTTC.

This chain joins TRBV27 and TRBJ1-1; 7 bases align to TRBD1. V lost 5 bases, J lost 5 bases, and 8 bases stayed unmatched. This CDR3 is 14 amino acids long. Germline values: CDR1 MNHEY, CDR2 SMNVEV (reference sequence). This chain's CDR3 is CASSPQGLRTEAFF. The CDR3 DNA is TGTGCCAGCAGTCCACAGGGGCTGCGGACTGAAGCTTTCTTT.

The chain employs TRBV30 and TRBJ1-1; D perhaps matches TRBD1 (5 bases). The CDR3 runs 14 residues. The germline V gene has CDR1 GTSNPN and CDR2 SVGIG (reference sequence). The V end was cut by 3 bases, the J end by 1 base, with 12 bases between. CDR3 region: CAWRGLPGNTEAFF. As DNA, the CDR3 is TGTGCCTGGAGGGGGCTCCCCGGGAACACTGAAGCTTTCTTT.

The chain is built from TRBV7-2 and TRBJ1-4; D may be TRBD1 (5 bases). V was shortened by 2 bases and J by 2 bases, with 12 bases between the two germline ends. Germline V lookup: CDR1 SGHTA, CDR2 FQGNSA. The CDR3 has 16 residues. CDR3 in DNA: TGTGCCAGCAGCTTAACGGCCTGGGGGACTAATGAAAAACTGTTTTTT. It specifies CASSLTAWGTNEKLFF.

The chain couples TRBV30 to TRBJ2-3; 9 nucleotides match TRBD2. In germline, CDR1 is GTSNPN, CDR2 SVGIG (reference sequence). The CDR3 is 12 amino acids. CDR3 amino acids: CGTSASTDTQYF. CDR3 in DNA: TGTGGGACTAGCGCGAGCACAGATACGCAGTATTTT.

CDR3 residues: CASTPRNSLDEQFF. For the CDR3, the DNA is TGTGCCAGCACCCCGAGGAACAGCCTGGATGAGCAGTTCTTC. The chain uses TRBV7-9 and TRBJ2-1, with no clear D. Germline V lookup: CDR1 SEHNR, CDR2 FQNEAQ (reference sequence). CDR3 length: 14 residues. The V gene lost 7 bases and the J gene lost 8 bases, with 18 bases spanning the gap.

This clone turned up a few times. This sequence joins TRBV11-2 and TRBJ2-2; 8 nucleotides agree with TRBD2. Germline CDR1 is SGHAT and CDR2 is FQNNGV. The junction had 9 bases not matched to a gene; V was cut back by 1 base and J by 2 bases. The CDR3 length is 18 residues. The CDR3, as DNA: TGTGCCAGCAGCTTAGGGGCCCTGCTAGCGGGCAACACCGGGGAGCTGTTTTTT. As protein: CASSLGALLAGNTGELFF.

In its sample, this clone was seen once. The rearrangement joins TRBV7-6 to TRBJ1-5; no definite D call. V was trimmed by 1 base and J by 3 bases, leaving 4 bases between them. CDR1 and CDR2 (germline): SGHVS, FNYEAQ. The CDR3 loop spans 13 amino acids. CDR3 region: CASSLGDNQPQHF. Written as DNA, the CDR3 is TGTGCCAGCAGCTTAGGGGACAATCAGCCCCAGCATTTT.

CDR3 in amino acids: CASSKGTSGRPKIYNEQFF. Written as DNA, the CDR3 is TGTGCCAGCAGCAAAGGGACTAGCGGGAGGCCTAAAATCTACAATGAGCAGTTCTTC. This chain joins TRBV21-1 and TRBJ2-1; the D call in the table, TRBD2, was not verified against the DNA. TRBV21-1 is a documented pseudogene. The CDR3 covers 19 residues.

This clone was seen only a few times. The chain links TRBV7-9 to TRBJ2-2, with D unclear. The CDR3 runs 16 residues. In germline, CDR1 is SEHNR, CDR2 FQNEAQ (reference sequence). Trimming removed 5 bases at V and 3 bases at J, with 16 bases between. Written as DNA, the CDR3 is TGTGCCAGCAGCCCGGCGCGCCTTTTCGACACCGGGGAGCTGTTTTTT. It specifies CASSPARLFDTGELFF.